These T cell receptor beta chains were read from a single sample in a study of stem cell transplantation in POMP-related autoinflammatory disease. Some clones are missing from TCRdb's copy, which holds only in-frame ones; the method was immunoSEQ multiplex PCR. The sample has about 8,900 clones, approximately 91% seen once. Source: CD8+ T cells from PBMCs, taken before stem cell transplantation. The receptors derive from a human donor with POMP-related autoinflammation and immune dysregulation (PRAID). Both conserved end residues are part of each CDR3. The D gene is left open where the match is weak. Clone sizes are given selectively: once, few, many, or a class where the clone is expanded.

clone size	D gene	V gene	J gene	CDR3 protein	CDR3 DNA
few	-	TRBV10-3	TRBJ1-2	CAIRGDSNYGYTF	TGTGCCATCAGAGGGGATTCTAACTATGGCTACACCTTC
once	-	TRBV7-8	TRBJ2-3	CASSRAGARGTDTQYF	TGTGCCAGCAGCCGGGCGGGGGCAAGGGGCACAGATACGCAGTATTTT
-	TRBD1	TRBV6-5	TRBJ1-2	CASSYLQGDYGYTF	TGTGCCAGCAGTTACCTACAGGGGGACTATGGCTACACCTTC
few	TRBD2	TRBV4-1	TRBJ2-7	CASSQVAGGSYEQYF	TGCGCCAGCAGCCAAGTTGCGGGGGGCTCCTACGAGCAGTACTTC
-	-	TRBV28	TRBJ2-2	CASSLLVAGELFF	TGTGCCAGCAGTTTACTGGTGGCCGGGGAGCTGTTTTTT
-	-	TRBV9	TRBJ1-3	CASSVGTSRSGNTIYF	TGTGCCAGCAGCGTAGGGACATCCCGCTCTGGAAACACCATATATTTT
-	TRBD2	TRBV19	TRBJ2-3	CASSKMGEGYSSTDTQYF	TGTGCCAGTAGTAAGATGGGGGAGGGTTATTCTAGCACAGATACGCAGTATTTT
-	-	TRBV7-7	TRBJ2-7	CASSPEVGTSYEQYF	TGTGCCAGCAGCCCGGAGGTTGGCACCTCCTACGAGCAGTACTTC
-	-	TRBV27	TRBJ2-6	CASSDYSGANVLTF	TGTGCCAGCAGTGATTACTCTGGGGCCAACGTCCTGACTTTC
-	-	TRBV2	TRBJ2-7	CASSSSYEQYF	TGTGCCAGCAGTAGCTCCTACGAGCAGTACTTC
-	TRBD1	TRBV28	TRBJ1-6	CASSLPPGQIHSPLHF	TGTGCCAGCAGCCTACCTCCGGGACAGATACATTCACCCCTCCACTTT
once	-	TRBV27	TRBJ1-5	CASSPGNQPQHF	TGTGCCAGCAGTCCAGGAAATCAGCCCCAGCATTTT
-	TRBD2	TRBV11-2	TRBJ2-7	CASSWGGGSLYEQYF	TGTGCCAGCAGTTGGGGCGGGGGGTCGCTCTACGAGCAGTACTTC
-	TRBD1	TRBV14	TRBJ1-2	CASSPGQAYGYTF	TGTGCCAGCAGCCCAGGACAGGCCTATGGCTACACCTTC
-	-	TRBV7-6	TRBJ1-4	CASSLGQADLLFF	TGTGCCAGCAGCTTAGGACAGGCCGATCTCCTGTTTTTT
-	-	TRBV6-5	TRBJ1-2	CASSENGGYTF	TGTGCCAGCAGTGAAAATGGAGGCTACACCTTC
-	-	TRBV7-9	TRBJ1-2	CASSRGNLGVGNGYTF	TGTGCCAGCAGCCGAGGAAATCTTGGGGTGGGGAATGGCTACACCTTC
-	-	TRBV2	TRBJ2-1	CASTLGTFEQFF	TGTGCCAGCACCCTGGGGACATTCGAGCAGTTCTTC
-	TRBD2	TRBV2	TRBJ2-5	CASSDSSGGPKETQYF	TGTGCCAGCAGTGACTCTAGCGGGGGGCCTAAAGAGACCCAGTACTTC
-	-	TRBV6-5	TRBJ1-1	CASSYLGRHTEAFF	TGTGCCAGCAGTTACCTTGGACGGCACACTGAAGCTTTCTTT
-	-	TRBV27	TRBJ2-6	CASSTHSGANVLTF	TGTGCCAGCAGTACCCACTCTGGGGCCAACGTCCTGACTTTC
-	-	TRBV11-2	TRBJ1-2	CASSLEGVRAYGYTF	TGTGCCAGCAGCTTAGAGGGGGTCAGGGCCTATGGCTACACCTTC
-	TRBD2	TRBV11-3	TRBJ2-1	CASSLEAGTSGRYEQFF	TGTGCCAGCAGCTTAGAGGCCGGGACTAGCGGGAGGTATGAGCAGTTCTTC
-	-	TRBV28	TRBJ2-1	CASSLGRRTYNEQFF	TGTGCCAGCAGTTTAGGCAGGCGAACCTACAATGAGCAGTTCTTC
-	-	TRBV5-4	TRBJ2-5	CASSLVGGEGETQYF	TGTGCCAGCAGCTTGGTAGGGGGAGAGGGGGAGACCCAGTACTTC
-	-	TRBV13	TRBJ2-2	CASSLGLLNTGELFF	TGTGCCAGCAGCTTAGGCCTGCTGAACACCGGGGAGCTGTTTTTT
-	-	TRBV6-5	TRBJ1-1	CASSLGQNTEAFF	TGTGCCAGCAGTCTCGGACAGAACACTGAAGCTTTCTTT
-	-	TRBV28	TRBJ1-5	CASSLDQPQHF	TGTGCCAGCAGTTTAGATCAGCCCCAGCATTTT
-	-	TRBV7-9	TRBJ2-7	CASSLSDRSPYEQYF	TGTGCCAGCAGCTTATCGGACAGAAGTCCCTACGAGCAGTACTTC
-	-	TRBV28	TRBJ1-5	CASSLWGREDQPQHF	TGTGCCAGCAGTTTATGGGGACGGGAAGACCAGCCCCAGCATTTT
-	-	TRBV7-3	TRBJ2-3	CASSLQGSTDTQYF	TGTGCCAGCAGCTTACAGGGTAGCACAGATACGCAGTATTTT
-	TRBD2	TRBV7-8	TRBJ2-1	CASSLSGRANNEQFF	TGTGCCAGCAGCTTAAGCGGGAGGGCCAACAATGAGCAGTTCTTC
-	-	TRBV19	TRBJ1-1	CASSLAMNTEAFF	TGTGCCAGTAGCCTAGCCATGAACACTGAAGCTTTCTTT
-	-	TRBV13	TRBJ2-1	CASSLDRNEQFF	TGTGCCAGCAGCTTAGATCGGAATGAGCAGTTCTTC
-	TRBD1	TRBV2	TRBJ2-7	CASSARVRTGVFYEQYF	TGTGCCAGCAGTGCGAGAGTAAGGACAGGGGTTTTTTACGAGCAGTACTTC
-	TRBD1	TRBV11-2	TRBJ2-6	CASSLGTGFGANVLTF	TGTGCCAGCAGCTTGGGGACAGGGTTTGGGGCCAACGTCCTGACTTTC
-	-	TRBV1	TRBJ2-3	CTSSPRSLGGYTQYF	TGCACCAGCAGCCCTCGTTCCCTGGGGGGATATACGCAGTATTTT
-	-	TRBV27	TRBJ1-6	CASSSLGYNSPLHF	TGTGCCAGCAGCTCCTTGGGCTATAATTCACCCCTCCACTTT
-	TRBD2	TRBV30	TRBJ2-3	CAWGLAGTDTQYF	TGTGCCTGGGGGCTAGCGGGCACAGATACGCAGTATTTT
few	-	TRBV6-5	TRBJ1-2	CASSYRGGNYGYTF	TGTGCCAGCAGTTACCGGGGGGGGAACTATGGCTACACCTTC
-	-	TRBV5-4	TRBJ1-6	CASSAQGSTYNSPLHF	TGTGCCAGCAGCGCACAGGGTAGTACCTATAATTCACCCCTCCACTTT
-	-	TRBV10-1	TRBJ2-6	CASIPYRAGANVLTF	TGCGCCAGCATTCCCTACAGGGCTGGGGCCAACGTCCTGACTTTC
-	TRBD2	TRBV28	TRBJ2-3	CASSSYRQASGHLRDTQYF	TGTGCCAGCAGTTCCTACCGCCAGGCTAGCGGACACCTCAGGGATACGCAGTATTTT
-	-	TRBV30	TRBJ2-7	CAWSAPYEQYF	TGTGCCTGGAGTGCCCCCTACGAGCAGTACTTC
-	TRBD1	TRBV7-9	TRBJ1-2	CASSLTGQGWYGYTF	TGTGCCAGCAGCTTAACGGGACAGGGGTGGTATGGCTACACCTTC
-	-	TRBV5-6	TRBJ1-2	CASSGDGFGGGYTF	TGTGCCAGCAGCGGGGACGGATTCGGTGGTGGCTACACCTTC
-	-	TRBV5-6	TRBJ2-5	CASSLPDSETQYF	TGTGCCAGCAGCTTGCCTGACTCCGAGACCCAGTACTTC
-	-	TRBV5-6	TRBJ1-2	CASSDRSPGYTF	TGTGCCAGCAGCGACAGGAGTCCGGGCTACACCTTC
-	-	TRBV2	TRBJ2-7	CASSGWGYEQYF	TGTGCCAGCAGTGGATGGGGCTACGAGCAGTACTTC
once	TRBD1	TRBV7-9	TRBJ2-1	CASSYPDRRSDEQFF	TGTGCCAGCAGTTATCCGGACAGGAGGAGCGATGAGCAGTTCTTC
-	TRBD1	TRBV5-1	TRBJ2-1	CASSPGTDNEQFF	TGCGCCAGCAGCCCCGGGACAGACAATGAGCAGTTCTTC
-	TRBD1	TRBV4-2	TRBJ1-1	CASREHRGFNTEAFF	TGTGCCAGCAGGGAACACAGGGGTTTTAACACTGAAGCTTTCTTT
-	TRBD2	TRBV7-6	TRBJ2-3	CASSWTSGGATDTQYF	TGTGCCAGCAGCTGGACTAGCGGGGGGGCCACAGATACGCAGTATTTT
-	TRBD2	TRBV5-4	TRBJ2-1	CASSLGTRANEQFF	TGTGCCAGCAGCTTAGGGACTAGGGCCAATGAGCAGTTCTTC
-	-	TRBV2	TRBJ2-3	CASSEYPEPSDTQYF	TGTGCCAGCAGTGAATACCCGGAACCCTCCGATACGCAGTATTTT
-	TRBD1	TRBV29-1	TRBJ1-2	CSVERGLDYGYTF	TGCAGCGTTGAAAGGGGGCTTGACTATGGCTACACCTTC